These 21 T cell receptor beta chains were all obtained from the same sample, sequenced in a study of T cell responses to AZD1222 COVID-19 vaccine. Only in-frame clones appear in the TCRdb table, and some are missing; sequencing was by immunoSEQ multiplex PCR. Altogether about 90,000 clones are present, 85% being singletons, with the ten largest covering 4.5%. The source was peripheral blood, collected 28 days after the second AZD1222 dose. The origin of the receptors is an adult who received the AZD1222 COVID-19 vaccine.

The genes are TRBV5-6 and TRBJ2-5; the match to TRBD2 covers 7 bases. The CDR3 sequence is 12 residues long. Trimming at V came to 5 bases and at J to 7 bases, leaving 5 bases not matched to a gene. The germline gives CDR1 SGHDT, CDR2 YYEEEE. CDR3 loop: CASSPPGGTQYF. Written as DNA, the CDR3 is TGTGCCAGCAGTCCCCCGGGGGGGACCCAGTACTTC.

The CDR3 reads CAISERQGITDTQYF. CDR3 sequence (DNA): TGTGCCATCAGTGAGCGGCAGGGGATCACAGATACGCAGTATTTT. The chain couples TRBV10-3 to TRBJ2-3; TRBD1 might be the D (6 bases). V was cut by 2 bases and J by 2 bases, with 11 bases left in between. The germline V gene encodes CDR1 ENHRY and CDR2 SYGVKD. The CDR3 length is 15 residues.

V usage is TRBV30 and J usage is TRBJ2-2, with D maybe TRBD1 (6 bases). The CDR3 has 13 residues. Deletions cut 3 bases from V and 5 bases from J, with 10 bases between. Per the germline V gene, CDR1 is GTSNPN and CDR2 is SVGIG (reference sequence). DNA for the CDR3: TGTGCCTGGAGACCTACAGGGACCGGGGAGCTGTTTTTT. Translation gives CAWRPTGTGELFF.

The CDR3 DNA follows: TGTGCCAGCAGCGTAGCTGAGGGAGGGAGTGGTACGCAGTATTTT. This sequence encodes CASSVAEGGSGTQYF. J is TRBJ2-3 and V is TRBV9; 7 positions agree with TRBD2. V lost 0 bases to trimming and J lost 8 bases; unmatched junction nucleotides: 9. This CDR3 is built from 15 residues. Looked up from germline, CDR1 is SGDLS and CDR2 is YYNGEE.

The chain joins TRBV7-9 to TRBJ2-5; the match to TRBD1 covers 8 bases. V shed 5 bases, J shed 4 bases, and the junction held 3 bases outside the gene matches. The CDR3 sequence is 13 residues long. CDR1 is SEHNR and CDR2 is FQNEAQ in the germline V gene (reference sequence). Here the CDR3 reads CASSKTGAETQYF. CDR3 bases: TGTGCCAGCAGCAAGACAGGGGCAGAGACCCAGTACTTC.

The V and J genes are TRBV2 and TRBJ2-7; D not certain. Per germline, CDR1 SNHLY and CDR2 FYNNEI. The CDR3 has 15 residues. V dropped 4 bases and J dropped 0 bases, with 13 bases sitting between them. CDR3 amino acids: CASSGWVSPSYEQYF. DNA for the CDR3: TGTGCCAGCAGTGGGTGGGTTAGCCCCTCCTACGAGCAGTACTTC.

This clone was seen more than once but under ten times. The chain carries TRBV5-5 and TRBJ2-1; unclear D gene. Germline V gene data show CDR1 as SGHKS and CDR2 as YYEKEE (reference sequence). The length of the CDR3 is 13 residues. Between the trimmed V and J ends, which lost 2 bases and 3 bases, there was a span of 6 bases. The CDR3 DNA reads TGTGCCAGCAGCTTCGGCAACTACAATGAGCAGTTCTTC. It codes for CASSFGNYNEQFF.

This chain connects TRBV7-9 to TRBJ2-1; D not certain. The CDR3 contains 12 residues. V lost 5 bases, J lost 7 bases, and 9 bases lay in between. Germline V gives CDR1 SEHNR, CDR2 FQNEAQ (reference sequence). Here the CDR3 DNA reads TGTGCCAGCAGCCTCGACTCGAATGAGCAGTTCTTC. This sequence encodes CASSLDSNEQFF.

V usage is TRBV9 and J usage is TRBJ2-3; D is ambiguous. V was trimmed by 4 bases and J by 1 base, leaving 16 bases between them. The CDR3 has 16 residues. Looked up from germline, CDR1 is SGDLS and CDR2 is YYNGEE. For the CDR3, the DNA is TGTGCCAGCAGCCCACACGCGGCCGCTGGCACAGATACGCAGTATTTT. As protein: CASSPHAAAGTDTQYF.

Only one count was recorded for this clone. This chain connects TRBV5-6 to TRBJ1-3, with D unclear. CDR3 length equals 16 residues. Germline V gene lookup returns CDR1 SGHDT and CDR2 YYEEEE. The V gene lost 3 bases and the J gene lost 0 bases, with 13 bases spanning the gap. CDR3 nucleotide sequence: TGTGCCAGCAGCTCAATAGGACGGAACTCTGGAAACACCATATATTTT. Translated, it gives CASSSIGRNSGNTIYF.

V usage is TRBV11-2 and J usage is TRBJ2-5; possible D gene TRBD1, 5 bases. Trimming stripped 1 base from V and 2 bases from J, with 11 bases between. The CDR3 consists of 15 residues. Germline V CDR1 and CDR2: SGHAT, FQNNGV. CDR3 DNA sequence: TGTGCCAGCAGCTTAGTGGGGCTAGTGCAAGAGACCCAGTACTTC. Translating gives CASSLVGLVQETQYF.

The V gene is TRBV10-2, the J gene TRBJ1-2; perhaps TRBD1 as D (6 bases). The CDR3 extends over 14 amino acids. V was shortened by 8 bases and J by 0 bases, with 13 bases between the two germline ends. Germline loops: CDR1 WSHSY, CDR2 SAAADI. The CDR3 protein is CASVGQSANYGYTF. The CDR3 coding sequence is TGCGCCAGCGTAGGACAGAGTGCTAACTATGGCTACACCTTC.

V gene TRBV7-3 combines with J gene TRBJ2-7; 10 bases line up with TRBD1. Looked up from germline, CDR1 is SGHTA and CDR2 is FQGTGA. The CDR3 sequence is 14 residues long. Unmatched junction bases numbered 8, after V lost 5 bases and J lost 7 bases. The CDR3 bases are TGTGCCAGCAGCGCGGGACAGGGGTCGAGGGAGCAGTACTTC. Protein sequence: CASSAGQGSREQYF.

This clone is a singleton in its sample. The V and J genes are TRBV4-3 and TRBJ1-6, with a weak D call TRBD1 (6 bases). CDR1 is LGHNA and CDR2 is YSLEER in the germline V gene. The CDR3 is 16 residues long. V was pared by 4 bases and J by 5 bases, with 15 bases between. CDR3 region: CASSLSQGMDNSPLHF. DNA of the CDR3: TGCGCCAGCAGCCTATCACAGGGAATGGATAATTCACCCCTCCACTTT.

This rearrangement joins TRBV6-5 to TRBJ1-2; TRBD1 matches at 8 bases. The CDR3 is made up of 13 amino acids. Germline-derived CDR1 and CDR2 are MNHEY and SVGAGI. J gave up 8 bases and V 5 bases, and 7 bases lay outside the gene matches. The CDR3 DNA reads TGTGCCAGCAGTCCCGGACAGGGTCAGGGCTACACCTTC. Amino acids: CASSPGQGQGYTF.

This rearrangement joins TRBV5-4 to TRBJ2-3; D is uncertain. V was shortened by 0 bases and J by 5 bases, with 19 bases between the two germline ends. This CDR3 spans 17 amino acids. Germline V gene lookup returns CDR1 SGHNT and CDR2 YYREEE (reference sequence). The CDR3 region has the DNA TGTGCCAGCAGCTTGGTAGCCCCTGCCTATCGGGTAGATACGCAGTATTTT. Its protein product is CASSLVAPAYRVDTQYF.

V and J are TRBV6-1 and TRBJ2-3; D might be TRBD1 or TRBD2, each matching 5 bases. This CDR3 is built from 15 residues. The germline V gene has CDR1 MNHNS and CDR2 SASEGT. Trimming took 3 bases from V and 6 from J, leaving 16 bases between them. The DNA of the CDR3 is TGTGCCAGCAGTGACCCCGGGACCCCCAGCGATACGCAGTATTTT. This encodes CASSDPGTPSDTQYF.

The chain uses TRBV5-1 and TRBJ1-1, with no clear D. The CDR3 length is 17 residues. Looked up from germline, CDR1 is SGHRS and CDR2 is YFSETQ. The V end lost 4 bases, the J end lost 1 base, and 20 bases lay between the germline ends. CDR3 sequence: CASSPLPQSSTNTEAFF. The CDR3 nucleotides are TGCGCCAGCAGCCCCCTCCCGCAAAGTTCCACGAACACTGAAGCTTTCTTT.

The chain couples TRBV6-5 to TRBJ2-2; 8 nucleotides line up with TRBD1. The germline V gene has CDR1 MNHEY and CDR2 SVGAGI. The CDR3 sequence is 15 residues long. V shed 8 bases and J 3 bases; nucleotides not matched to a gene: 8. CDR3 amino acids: CASQRTGRDTGELFF. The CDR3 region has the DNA TGTGCCAGCCAAAGGACAGGGCGGGACACCGGGGAGCTGTTTTTT.

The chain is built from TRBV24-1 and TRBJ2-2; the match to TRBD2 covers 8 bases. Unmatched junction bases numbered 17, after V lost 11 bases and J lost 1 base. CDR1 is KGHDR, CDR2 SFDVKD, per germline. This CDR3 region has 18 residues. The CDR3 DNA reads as TGTGCCATTATACCGGGATTACAAGCGGGAGAGAACACCGGGGAGCTGTTTTTT. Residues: CAIIPGLQAGENTGELFF.

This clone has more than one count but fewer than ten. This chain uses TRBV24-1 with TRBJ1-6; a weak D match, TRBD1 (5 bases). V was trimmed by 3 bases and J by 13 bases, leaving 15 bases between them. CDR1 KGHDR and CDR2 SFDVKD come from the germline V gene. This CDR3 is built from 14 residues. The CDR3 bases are TGTGCCACCAGTGATGGGGGGGGAAGCTATCCCCTCCACTTT. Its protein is CATSDGGGSYPLHF.